The 15 T cell receptor beta chains in this list originate from one sample, sequenced in a study of blood T cell repertoires in COVID-19. Profiling relied on immunoSEQ multiplex PCR, and the TCRdb table lists in-frame clones only, not all of them. The profile covers roughly 250,000 clones, with roughly 86% appearing a single time and about 3.3% taken by the ten largest. The specimen sequenced was PBMCs or T cells enriched from blood (not recorded which). The receptors stem from a woman between 40 and 55 years old with acute COVID-19.

The rearrangement uses TRBV6-5 and TRBJ2-7; 13 bases line up with TRBD2. Trimming took 6 bases from V and 2 from J; bases not matched to a gene: 7. CDR1 and CDR2 from the germline V gene are MNHEY and SVGAGI. CDR3 length: 16 residues. CDR3 region: CASSYGGLAGPYEQYF. Written as DNA, the CDR3 is TGTGCCAGCAGCTACGGGGGACTAGCGGGACCCTACGAGCAGTACTTC.

The chain links TRBV5-1 to TRBJ1-3; the match to TRBD1 covers 7 bases. The junction had 8 bases not matched to a gene; V was cut back by 0 bases and J by 8 bases. This CDR3 is built from 15 residues. In germline, CDR1 is SGHRS, CDR2 YFSETQ. This CDR3 is CASSLETGQRDTIYF. Written as DNA, the CDR3 is TGCGCCAGCAGCTTGGAGACAGGGCAAAGGGACACCATATATTTT.

Only one count was recorded for this clone. The genes are TRBV7-3 and TRBJ2-2; 10 nucleotides align to TRBD1. The CDR3 spans 19 residues. Germline V gene data show CDR1 as SGHTA and CDR2 as FQGTGA. V shed 2 bases, J shed 0 bases, and the junction held 9 bases outside the gene matches. CDR3 region: CASSLVRQGASPNTGELFF. In DNA form, the CDR3 reads TGTGCCAGCAGCTTAGTTCGACAGGGGGCCTCCCCGAACACCGGGGAGCTGTTTTTT.

The J gene is TRBJ1-2, the V gene TRBV15; D is ambiguous. The germline V gene has CDR1 LNHNV and CDR2 YYDKDF (reference sequence). There are 14 residues in the CDR3. With 0 bases removed from V and 5 bases from J, the gap between germline ends came to 10 bases. CDR3 coding DNA: TGTGCCACCAGCAGAGATAGCGCCAGATATGGCTACACCTTC. It is translated as CATSRDSARYGYTF.

This clone turned up a few times. This chain joins TRBV24-1 and TRBJ2-5; a weak D match, TRBD1 (6 bases). This CDR3 spans 13 amino acids. Germline V gene lookup returns CDR1 KGHDR and CDR2 SFDVKD. V lost 3 bases, J lost 4 bases, and 8 bases lay in between. CDR3 sequence reads: CATSDTDRETQYF. CDR3 bases: TGTGCCACCAGTGATACGGACAGAGAGACCCAGTACTTC.

The V gene is TRBV12-3 or TRBV12-4, the J gene TRBJ2-7; 8 bases are a match to TRBD1. After removal of 6 bases from V and 7 bases from J, the junction contained 2 bases not matched to a gene. The CDR3 is 11 amino acids. CDR3: CASRGTGEQYF. The CDR3 nucleotides read TGTGCCAGCAGGGGGACAGGAGAGCAGTACTTC.

CDR3 protein: CASKGQGAYEQYF. The CDR3 DNA follows: TGTGCCAGCAAAGGGCAGGGGGCCTACGAGCAGTACTTC. The rearrangement uses TRBV27 and TRBJ2-7, with 7 bases identical to TRBD1. The trim removed 7 bases at V and 2 bases at J, leaving 5 bases unmatched. CDR1 and CDR2 (germline): MNHEY, SMNVEV (reference sequence). The CDR3 loop spans 13 amino acids.

The gene calls are TRBV10-3 and TRBJ1-1, with D possibly matching TRBD1 (5 bases). CDR1 and CDR2 from the germline V gene are ENHRY and SYGVKD. The ends were cut back, 11 bases at V and 3 bases at J, with 22 bases in the middle. The CDR3 has 15 amino acids. CDR3 in DNA: TGTGCCTCCATCGCGGAGGGGCGCGGAGACACTGAAGCTTTCTTT. This gives the protein CASIAEGRGDTEAFF.

This clone was found many times. The rearrangement links TRBV7-2 to TRBJ2-1; 8 nucleotides align to TRBD1. Per the germline V gene, CDR1 is SGHTA and CDR2 is FQGNSA. Trimming took 2 bases from V and 7 from J; bases not matched to a gene: 4. This CDR3 has 14 residues. The CDR3 sequence: CASSLIQGANEQFF. The CDR3 region has the DNA TGTGCCAGCAGCTTAATTCAGGGGGCTAATGAGCAGTTCTTC.

This chain connects TRBV5-1 to TRBJ2-2; 7 bases agree with TRBD1. The junction had 2 bases not matched to a gene; V was cut back by 3 bases and J by 0 bases. CDR3 length equals 15 residues. Germline lookup yields CDR1 SGHRS and CDR2 YFSETQ. CDR3 bases: TGCGCCAGCAGCTGGACAGGAGCGAACACCGGGGAGCTGTTTTTT. Amino acid sequence: CASSWTGANTGELFF.

This rearrangement joins TRBV6-5 to TRBJ2-1; TRBD2 matches 8 bases. The junction had 4 bases not matched to a gene; V was cut back by 11 bases and J by 4 bases. The length of the CDR3 is 12 residues. Germline CDR1 reads MNHEY; CDR2 reads SVGAGI. The CDR3 loop is CASGGSYNEQFF. CDR3 DNA sequence: TGTGCCTCGGGAGGGAGTTACAATGAGCAGTTCTTC.

V and J are TRBV9 and TRBJ2-7; TRBD1 agrees at 11 bases. This CDR3 has 15 residues. CDR1 and CDR2 from the germline V gene are SGDLS and YYNGEE. After removal of 3 bases from V and 1 base from J, the junction contained 3 bases not matched to a gene. CDR3 coding DNA: TGTGCCAGCAGCGAGGGACAGGGGGTATCCTACGAGCAGTACTTC. It yields the protein CASSEGQGVSYEQYF.

To note about this clone: An end of the junction does not agree with germline; a read error may underlie this. The chain carries TRBV5-4 and TRBJ2-7; D might be TRBD1 (5 bases). Germline CDR1 and CDR2: SGHNT and YYREEE (reference sequence). The CDR3 runs 13 residues. DNA of the CDR3: TGTGCCAACAGCTTGGGGCAGTCCTACGAGCAGTACTTC. It encodes CANSLGQSYEQYF.

The CDR3 reads CASSLAFGTGVYEQYF. The CDR3 bases are TGTGCCAGCAGCCTGGCTTTTGGGACAGGGGTCTACGAGCAGTACTTC. The chain couples TRBV5-4 to TRBJ2-7; 10 nucleotides line up with TRBD1. V dropped 4 bases and J dropped 3; count of bases not matched to a gene: 10. The CDR3 has 16 amino acids. In germline, CDR1 is SGHNT, CDR2 YYREEE (reference sequence).

The chain combines TRBV5-1 with TRBJ2-7, with D possibly matching TRBD2 (6 bases). The V end was cut by 4 bases, the J end by 2 bases, with 13 bases between. This CDR3 is 14 amino acids long. The germline CDR1 and CDR2 sequences are SGHRS and YFSETQ. CDR3 region: CASSTDYQTYEQYF. CDR3 in DNA: TGCGCCAGCAGCACGGACTACCAGACCTACGAGCAGTACTTC.